A single sample is the source of the 30 T cell receptor beta chains below, sequenced in a study of neoadjuvant nivolumab and ipilimumab in lung cancer. Sequencing used immunoSEQ multiplex PCR; TCRdb keeps in-frame clones, though not all of them. The sample lists approximately 6,200 clones; about two thirds were seen once. The source was tumor tissue, collected after neoadjuvant nivolumab, alone or with ipilimumab, at or shortly before surgery. The origin of the receptors is an adult with non-small cell lung cancer.

This chain links TRBV11-3 with TRBJ2-7; 14 positions agree with TRBD2. CDR1 is SGHNT, CDR2 YENEEA, per germline. The CDR3 is 15 residues long. V lost 4 bases, J lost 5 bases, and 4 bases stayed unmatched. CDR3 in DNA: TGTGCCAGCAGCTCGGGACTAGCGGGAGTCCACGAGCAGTACTTC. It translates to CASSSGLAGVHEQYF.

The chain has TRBV5-1 and TRBJ2-1, with 8 bases aligning to TRBD2. This CDR3 comprises 17 residues. J was trimmed by 2 bases and V by 0 bases; bases with no gene match: 7. Germline V gene data show CDR1 as SGHRS and CDR2 as YFSETQ. The CDR3, as DNA: TGCGCCAGCAGCTTGGGGGCAGCGGGAGTGCCCTACAATGAGCAGTTCTTC. Translation: CASSLGAAGVPYNEQFF.

The V call is TRBV7-2, the J call TRBJ1-2; D unclear. Trimming shortened V by 8 bases and J by 1 base, and 17 bases separated the two germline ends. Germline V lookup: CDR1 SGHTA, CDR2 FQGNSA. The CDR3 covers 15 residues. CDR3 nucleotide sequence: TGTGCCAGCGGAGTTCCACAGTCGGGTAACTATGGCTACACCTTC. It is translated as CASGVPQSGNYGYTF.

The chain joins TRBV15 to TRBJ2-3; TRBD2 might be the D (6 bases). The CDR3 is made up of 16 amino acids. CDR1 LNHNV and CDR2 YYDKDF come from the germline V gene (reference sequence). Between the trimmed V and J ends, which lost 1 base and 6 bases, there was a span of 17 bases. This CDR3 is CATSRGVAAAADTQYF. The CDR3 DNA sequence: TGTGCCACCAGCAGAGGCGTAGCGGCAGCGGCGGATACGCAGTATTTT.

This clone was recorded a few times. The chain links TRBV7-3 to TRBJ2-2, with D possibly matching TRBD2 (6 bases). Germline CDR1 and CDR2: SGHTA and FQGTGA. V was cut by 1 base and J by 2 bases, with 11 bases left in between. There are 16 residues in the CDR3. CDR3 in DNA: TGTGCCAGCAGCTTAAGGGGTAGCGGAAACACCGGGGAGCTGTTTTTT. Translated, it gives CASSLRGSGNTGELFF.

This chain links TRBV7-8 with TRBJ1-5; D ambiguous. V was cut by 4 bases and J by 8 bases, with 18 bases left in between. The CDR3 length is 15 residues. Per the germline V gene, CDR1 is SGHVS and CDR2 is FQNEAQ. CDR3 amino acids: CASSSSLWRAEPQHF. Here the CDR3 DNA reads TGTGCCAGCAGCTCCAGCCTTTGGAGGGCTGAGCCCCAGCATTTT.

Only a few counts were recorded for this clone. The chain has TRBV28 and TRBJ1-1; D gene unclear. V was shortened by 6 bases and J by 3 bases, with 11 bases between the two germline ends. The CDR3 runs to 13 residues. CDR1 MDHEN and CDR2 SYDVKM come from the germline V gene. CDR3 in amino acids: CASRIGSYTEAFF. CDR3 DNA sequence: TGTGCCAGCAGAATTGGCAGCTACACTGAAGCTTTCTTT.

This clone counts as medium-sized. This sequence joins TRBV7-6 and TRBJ2-7; 9 bases fit TRBD1. This CDR3 spans 15 amino acids. V dropped 5 bases and J dropped 4; count of bases not matched to a gene: 9. The germline V gene has CDR1 SGHVS and CDR2 FNYEAQ. CDR3 protein: CASSVRDREGYEQYF. The CDR3 DNA follows: TGTGCCAGCAGCGTCCGGGACAGGGAGGGGTACGAGCAGTACTTC.

The chain uses TRBV28 and TRBJ1-4; TRBD1 aligns across 9 bases. The CDR3 loop spans 15 amino acids. V trimming: 5 bases; J trimming: 5 bases; junction bases outside the gene matches: 6. CDR1 MDHEN and CDR2 SYDVKM come from the germline V gene. CDR3 loop: CASSRSTGGNEKLFF. CDR3 sequence (DNA): TGTGCCAGCAGTCGCAGTACAGGGGGCAATGAAAAACTGTTTTTT. Complete variable domain (other parts from reference TRBV28 and TRBJ1-4): DVKVTQSSRYLVKRTGEKVFLECVQDMDHENMFWYRQDPGLGLRLIYFSYDVKMKEKGDIPEGYSVSREKKERFSLILESASTNQTSMYLCASSRSTGGNEKLFFGSGTQLSVL.

The V call is TRBV6-5, the J call TRBJ2-2, with D unclear. This CDR3 region has 14 residues. The V gene's germline CDR1 is MNHEY and CDR2 SVGAGI. V was pared by 7 bases and J by 5 bases, with 14 bases between. CDR3 sequence: CASIPRFGTGELFF. The CDR3 bases are TGTGCCAGCATACCGCGGTTTGGAACCGGGGAGCTGTTTTTT.

The chain couples TRBV6-5 to TRBJ2-5, with D possibly matching TRBD1 (6 bases). The CDR3 consists of 14 residues. Germline assignment: CDR1 MNHEY and CDR2 SVGAGI. The V end was cut by 6 bases, the J end by 5 bases, with 16 bases between. CDR3 nucleotide sequence: TGTGCCAGCAGCATAGACCTTAGGGGGGAGACCCAGTACTTC. Translated: CASSIDLRGETQYF.

V is TRBV11-3 and J is TRBJ2-1; the D is unclear. The CDR3 length is 14 residues. Germline V lookup: CDR1 SGHNT, CDR2 YENEEA. Trimming took 3 bases from V and 7 from J, leaving 13 bases between them. The CDR3 protein is CASSFSRMGNEQFF. The CDR3 coding sequence is TGTGCCAGCAGCTTCTCCCGGATGGGGAATGAGCAGTTCTTC.

The count of this clone is one. The J gene is TRBJ1-5, the V gene TRBV30; D remains unclear. The V and J ends lost 2 bases and 2 bases respectively, with 16 bases between them. The CDR3 runs to 16 residues. Germline CDR1 reads GTSNPN; CDR2 reads SVGIG (reference sequence). The CDR3 nucleotides are TGTGCCTGGAGTCCGTCTGGGGATAGGGGCAATCAGCCCCAGCATTTT. Amino acid sequence: CAWSPSGDRGNQPQHF.

The gene calls are TRBV7-7 and TRBJ2-2; D gene unclear. Germline CDR1 reads SSHAT; CDR2 reads FNYEAQ (reference sequence). The length of the CDR3 is 14 residues. Trimming removed 0 bases at V and 1 base at J, with 3 bases between. The CDR3: CASSLAQNTGELFF. The CDR3 DNA is TGTGCCAGCAGCTTAGCACAGAACACCGGGGAGCTGTTTTTT.

The rearrangement uses TRBV7-9 and TRBJ2-2; D might be TRBD1 (6 bases). Deletions cut 5 bases from V and 3 bases from J, with 13 bases between. There are 15 residues in the CDR3. Germline V gives CDR1 SEHNR, CDR2 FQNEAQ (reference sequence). Written as DNA, the CDR3 is TGTGCCAGCAGCCGAGGGGGTTCTTACACCGGGGAGCTGTTTTTT. Translated: CASSRGGSYTGELFF.

The J gene is TRBJ2-5, the V gene TRBV4-1; 8 bases agree with TRBD1. Per germline, CDR1 MGHRA and CDR2 YSYEKL. This CDR3 contains 14 residues. After removal of 1 base from V and 5 bases from J, the junction contained 3 bases not matched to a gene. The CDR3 here is CASSQVQGAETQYF. The CDR3 DNA reads as TGCGCCAGCAGCCAAGTTCAGGGGGCTGAGACCCAGTACTTC.

The chain combines TRBV2 with TRBJ2-7; 7 bases align to TRBD2. The CDR3 covers 14 residues. Trimming removed 3 bases from V and 2 bases from J; junction bases left unmatched: 4. Germline lookup yields CDR1 SNHLY and CDR2 FYNNEI. The DNA of the CDR3 is TGTGCCAGCAGTGAGGGTCTAGCGGCCTACGAGCAGTACTTC. It encodes CASSEGLAAYEQYF.

The J gene is TRBJ2-7, the V gene TRBV6-5; D might be TRBD2 (5 bases). The CDR3 consists of 11 residues. CDR1 and CDR2 from the germline V gene are MNHEY and SVGAGI. Trimming took 6 bases from V and 7 from J, leaving 10 bases between them. The CDR3 DNA is TGTGCCAGCAGCGGACCGGGGGAGCAGTACTTC. This gives the protein CASSGPGEQYF.

The rearrangement joins TRBV29-1 to TRBJ2-1; D call uncertain. Trimming left V 3 bases short and J 3 bases short, with 12 bases between. The germline V gene encodes CDR1 SQVTM and CDR2 ANQGSEA. CDR3 length: 14 residues. The CDR3: CSVDSGLNYNEQFF. DNA for the CDR3: TGCAGCGTTGATTCCGGCCTAAACTACAATGAGCAGTTCTTC.

The chain uses TRBV28 and TRBJ2-7, with no clear D. Trimming took off 6 bases at V and 0 bases at J, with 9 bases between the two ends. The V gene's germline CDR1 is MDHEN and CDR2 SYDVKM. This CDR3 comprises 13 residues. The CDR3, as DNA: TGTGCCAGCAGGGACCCCAGCTCCTACGAGCAGTACTTC. Protein product: CASRDPSSYEQYF.

The chain links TRBV19 to TRBJ2-2, with no clear D. The CDR3 runs 14 residues. V lost 7 bases and J lost 8, with 17 bases in between. In germline, CDR1 is LNHDA, CDR2 SQIVND (reference sequence). CDR3 sequence: CASTSRKGAGELFF. The CDR3 nucleotides are TGTGCCAGTACCTCTCGAAAGGGCGCTGGGGAGCTGTTTTTT.

As regards this clone: Other nucleotide sequences from this sample produce the same CDR3. V gene TRBV5-1 combines with J gene TRBJ2-5, with 9 positions matching TRBD1. Germline CDR1 is SGHRS and CDR2 is YFSETQ. The length of the CDR3 is 15 residues. The J segment lost 2 bases and the V segment lost 0 bases, leaving 2 bases of the junction unmatched. The chain's CDR3 is CASSLGGTGQETQYF. CDR3 coding DNA: TGCGCCAGCAGCTTGGGCGGGACAGGGCAAGAGACCCAGTACTTC.

The chain employs TRBV29-1 and TRBJ1-2; D is undetermined. Trimming cost V 5 bases and J 5 bases, with 18 bases left between them. Germline CDR1 and CDR2: SQVTM and ANQGSEA. This CDR3 has 14 residues. CDR3 region: CSVSGGAGSYGYTF. The CDR3 nucleotides are TGCAGCGTTAGTGGAGGCGCGGGGAGTTATGGCTACACCTTC.

The V and J genes are TRBV7-3 and TRBJ2-6, with TRBD2 matching over 13 bases. The length of the CDR3 is 18 residues. Looked up from germline, CDR1 is SGHTA and CDR2 is FQGTGA. V lost 5 bases, J lost 3 bases, and 7 bases stayed unmatched. CDR3 sequence: CASSLTGLAGYGANVLTF. CDR3 bases: TGTGCCAGCAGCCTCACGGGACTAGCGGGATATGGGGCCAACGTCCTGACTTTC.

V usage is TRBV11-2 and J usage is TRBJ2-1; D is undetermined. V was trimmed by 1 base and J by 6 bases, leaving 16 bases between them. This CDR3 contains 16 residues. Germline CDR1 reads SGHAT; CDR2 reads FQNNGV. The CDR3 region has the DNA TGTGCCAGCAGCTTAGTGGGTATTCCCCTATTCAATGAGCAGTTCTTC. Its translation is CASSLVGIPLFNEQFF.

The gene calls are TRBV28 and TRBJ1-5; TRBD1 agrees at 7 bases. The CDR3 length is 16 residues. The J segment lost 7 bases and the V segment lost 8 bases, leaving 17 bases of the junction unmatched. Per the germline V gene, CDR1 is MDHEN and CDR2 is SYDVKM. CDR3 DNA: TGTGCCAGCGGAACTGAGGGGGCCGGACGAAGGCAGCCCCAGCATTTT. This gives the protein CASGTEGAGRRQPQHF.

This clone was seen a handful of times. The V and J genes are TRBV30 and TRBJ1-5; the D gene is possibly TRBD1 (5 bases). The CDR3 covers 13 residues. CDR1 and CDR2 (germline): GTSNPN, SVGIG (reference sequence). The ends were cut back, 3 bases at V and 2 bases at J, with 8 bases in the middle. The CDR3 bases are TGTGCCTGGAGCGGGGGAGGCAATCAGCCCCAGCATTTT. The encoded protein is CAWSGGGNQPQHF.

The chain employs TRBV7-9 and TRBJ2-7; possibly TRBD1 for D (7 bases). Trimming took 6 bases from V and 6 from J, leaving 12 bases between them. Germline CDR1 SEHNR, CDR2 FQNEAQ (reference sequence). CDR3 length: 12 residues. DNA for the CDR3: TGTGCCAGCAGGCTGGAGGGGGCCGAGCAGTACTTC. Amino acids: CASRLEGAEQYF. The complete variable domain, with remaining parts taken from reference TRBV7-9 and TRBJ2-7, reads DTGVSQNPRHKITKRGQNVTFRCDPISEHNRLYWYRQTLGQGPEFLTYFQNEAQLEKSRLLSDRFSAERPKGSFSTLEIQRTEQGDSAMYLCASRLEGAEQYFGPGTRLTVT.

The rearrangement uses TRBV29-1 and TRBJ1-2; D gene ambiguous. V was pared by 4 bases and J by 6 bases, with 6 bases between. CDR3 length: 10 residues. Germline V gene lookup returns CDR1 SQVTM and CDR2 ANQGSEA. The CDR3 nucleotides read TGCAGCGTTGCGGGTGATGGCTACACCTTC. Protein product: CSVAGDGYTF.

The chain links TRBV5-4 to TRBJ2-5, with 7 bases aligning to TRBD2. The CDR3 is made up of 14 amino acids. Germline V gives CDR1 SGHNT, CDR2 YYREEE (reference sequence). V lost 1 base, J lost 2 bases, and 2 bases stayed unmatched. The CDR3 DNA is TGTGCCAGCAGCTTGCAGGGAGGGCAAGAGACCCAGTACTTC. Translated, it gives CASSLQGGQETQYF.